Presented here are 7 T cell receptor beta chains from one specimen sequenced in a study of blood T cells in healthy people across ages. A second about 7 to 11 cycle PCR used barcoded and J-beta primers. MiXCR, applied by TCRdb to the 5' RACE reads, yields one record per CDR3 protein. The table includes 1.5 million to 2 million distinct CDR3 sequences, over 25% detected once. The material sequenced was blood. These receptors were collected from a woman in her thirties in good health.

In its sample, this clonotype was seen many times. This chain uses TRBV6-2 or TRBV6-3 with TRBJ2-5; no clear D gene. The ends were cut back, 4 bases at V and 4 bases at J, with 10 bases in the middle. Germline V gives CDR1 MNHEY, CDR2 SVGEGT. The CDR3 has 13 residues. The CDR3 bases are TGTGCCAGCAGTTGGACGGGCCCAGAGACCCAGTACTTC. Translated: CASSWTGPETQYF.

Ten or more counts support this clonotype. The rearrangement uses TRBV7-2 and TRBJ2-4; 8 bases are a match to TRBD1. Per germline, CDR1 SGHTA and CDR2 FQGNSA. The CDR3 runs 13 residues. The junction had 2 bases not matched to a gene; V was cut back by 1 base and J by 9 bases. The CDR3 sequence: CASSLGTGLIQYF. CDR3 DNA: TGTGCCAGCAGCTTAGGGACAGGGCTCATTCAGTACTTC.

This chain connects TRBV12-3 or TRBV12-4 to TRBJ2-1, with TRBD2 matching over 12 bases. The trim removed 6 bases at V and 8 bases at J, leaving 17 bases unmatched. The CDR3 has 18 residues. DNA of the CDR3: TGTGCCAGCAGACCGGGGGAGCTAGCGGGAGGGATTGGGGATGAGCAGTTCTTC. Amino acids: CASRPGELAGGIGDEQFF.

This clonotype was picked up many times. This clone may be a read error of a much larger clone one base away. The rearrangement joins TRBV10-3 to TRBJ2-7; D is undetermined. V lost 3 bases and J lost 5, with 8 bases in between. Germline-derived CDR1 and CDR2 are ENHRY and SYGVKD. The CDR3 sequence is 12 residues long. This CDR3 reads CAISDGPNEQYF. For the CDR3, the DNA is TGTGCCATCAGTGATGGACCGAACGAGCAGTACTTC.

This rearrangement joins TRBV19 to TRBJ1-2; a weak D match, TRBD1 (5 bases). The CDR3 consists of 13 residues. Trimming removed 5 bases from V and 4 bases from J, with 11 bases in between. Per the germline V gene, CDR1 is LNHDA and CDR2 is SQIVND (reference sequence). The CDR3 sequence: CASSSSTAYGYTF. The CDR3, as DNA: TGTGCCAGTAGTTCCTCGACAGCCTATGGCTACACCTTC.

The DNA for the CDR3 is TGTGCCAGCAGCTCGGCCCCCGGTCCCAATGAGCAGTTCTTC. It codes for CASSSAPGPNEQFF. The rearrangement uses TRBV5-5 and TRBJ2-1; the D is unclear. Germline V gene sequence: CDR1 SGHKS, CDR2 YYEKEE (reference sequence). The CDR3 length is 14 residues. V was trimmed by 3 bases and J by 6 bases, leaving 13 bases between them.

The rearrangement joins TRBV2 to TRBJ2-5; 7 bases are a match to TRBD2. V shed 11 bases, J shed 5 bases, and the junction held 8 bases outside the gene matches. The CDR3 length is 12 residues. The germline CDR1 and CDR2 sequences are SNHLY and FYNNEI. The CDR3 coding sequence is TGTGCCGGAAAACTAGCGTTCGAGACCCAGTACTTC. Residues: CAGKLAFETQYF.